The present T cell receptor beta chain was sequenced within a study of blood T cells in healthy people across ages. The CDR3 is made up of 17 amino acids. CDR1 is LGHNA, CDR2 YNFKEQ, per germline. Deletions cut 3 bases from V and 0 bases from J, with 12 bases between. Points on this clonotype: As yet, its antigen is unknown.

Study results and caveats: Diversity estimated from one million T cells was considered an underestimate.

The authors ran a second PCR of roughly 6 to 11 cycles using a sample-barcoded 5' primer and a J-beta primer mix. TCRdb independently ran MiXCR on the 5' RACE reads; one entry per CDR3 protein. The table has some 1,500,000 distinct CDR3 sequences, around 40% seen once. Sequenced input: blood. The chain joins TRBV4-2 to TRBJ2-6; no definite D call. The sequence came from a young woman in good health. For the CDR3, the DNA is TGTGCCAGCAGCCAGCGCCTGAGAAGCTCTGGGGCCAACGTCCTGACTTTC. It specifies CASSQRLRSSGANVLTF.